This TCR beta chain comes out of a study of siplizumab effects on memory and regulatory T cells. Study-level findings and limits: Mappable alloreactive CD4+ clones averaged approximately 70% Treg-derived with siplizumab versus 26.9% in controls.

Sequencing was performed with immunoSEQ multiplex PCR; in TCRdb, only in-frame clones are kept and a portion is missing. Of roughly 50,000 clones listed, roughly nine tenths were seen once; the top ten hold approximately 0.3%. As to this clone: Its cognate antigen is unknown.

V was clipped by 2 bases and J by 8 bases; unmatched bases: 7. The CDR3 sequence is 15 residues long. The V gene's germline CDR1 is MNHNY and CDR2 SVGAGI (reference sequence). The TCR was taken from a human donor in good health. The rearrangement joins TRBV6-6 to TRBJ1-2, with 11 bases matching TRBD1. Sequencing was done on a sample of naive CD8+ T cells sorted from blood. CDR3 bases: TGTGCCAGCAGTTACGCGGACAGGGGGCTTTACGGCTACACCTTC. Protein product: CASSYADRGLYGYTF.